This T cell receptor (beta chain) is drawn from a study of cytomegalovirus exposure and HLA in healthy donors (TCRdb year 2017). Some background on the complete study: According to an earlier analysis of a few hundred of the donors, some 180 million T cells yielded over 100 million unique TCR beta sequences and approximately 300 Gb of sequence data. Along with the approximately 700-subject first cohort, a separate validation cohort of over a hundred different subjects was used. The study combined high-throughput TCR immunosequencing, statistical association of individual TCRs with disease status, and machine learning to predict cytomegalovirus infection status. Alongside the repertoire data, information on donor age, sex, ethnicity and CMV serostatus was compiled. The study aimed to test whether cataloging public T cell receptors could reveal signatures of past pathogen exposure. A later genetic analysis took genome-wide SNP genotypes for 398 of the 666 donors and used that subset as a discovery cohort. Both class I and class II loci were covered by HLA typing, at four-digit resolution. Because of strong linkage in the cohort, roughly five DR-DQ haplotypes were treated as single units for association and clustering. Typing coverage differed by locus: A, B, C, DRB1 and DQB1 were typed in roughly 620-640 donors, DQA1 in roughly 500, DPA1 in over 600, and DPB1 in just under 480. Roughly 300 gigabases of sequencing data and roughly 81 million unique TCR sequences made up an early release that covered several hundred HLA-typed donors. An earlier analysis of 500 to 750 of the donors applied high-throughput TCR beta sequencing to assess whether each TCR beta V gene segment acted as functional or pseudogenic. Rather than drawing on any new phenotypic data, the later analysis identified candidate immune exposures from TCR beta sequences and the way those sequences occurred across donors. All discovery cohort repertoires had been generated using a single sequencing platform. In a later analysis, previously published TCR beta repertoires from 500 to 750 donors were re-analyzed and high-resolution HLA genotyping was added so that TCR occurrence patterns could be studied. Of the 398 genotyped donors, around 81% fell in the genetic ancestry cluster associated with self-reported Caucasian donors. The T cell repertoires of under 700 subjects were profiled by immunosequencing and related to cytomegalovirus serostatus. Among some 400 genotyped donors of the cohort, an average of around 240,000 unique TCR beta nucleotide sequences was sequenced per donor, of which about 18% were non-productive. General findings and caveats noted by the study authors: Correlated functional status among segregating V segments might reflect linkage disequilibrium, but an unknown experimental factor could not be ruled out. Some IMGT-functional V segments, including TRBV6-2 and TRBV6-3, could not be told apart with the 87-base-pair reads, so those segments were excluded. HLA typing was unavailable for some donors at each locus, so association tests used only the typed subset. A later genetic analysis associated a missense DCLRE1C variant with V-gene and J-gene trimming of TCR beta chains, and an independent cohort replicated the association. The authors suggested that the approach could potentially be extended to other disease states and immunological phenotypes. According to a later analysis, most CMV-associated TCR beta chains appeared to be HLA-restricted, and the HLA associations seemed to be driven largely by CMV exposure. In a later analysis, HLA-associated TCR beta chains showed more clonal expansion and lower generation probabilities than non-associated chains that were equally common. Cytomegalovirus status was reported to be diagnosed by the classifier with high specificity and sensitivity in both the original and validation cohorts. An earlier analysis of some 590 of the donors showed that most TCR beta V segments appeared in productive rearrangements either about 90% or about 30% of the time, which broadly matched IMGT annotations. A later analysis reported that several top co-occurrence clusters appeared linked to parvovirus B19, influenza, CMV and Epstein-Barr virus. About 17 rarely observed V segments, including chromosome 9 orphons, were excluded from the earlier analysis of some 590 of the donors because counts were too low. A later analysis associated 17,000 or so TCR beta sequences with specific HLA alleles at a false discovery rate of 0.05. Three of the identified cytomegalovirus-associated TCR beta chains were confirmed in vitro to be specific for cytomegalovirus antigens. The sequencing pipeline was judged likely to have produced a cluster of highly shared sequence variants as a technical artifact. A further reported finding was that TCR beta sequences accurately predicted the HLA-A and HLA-B alleles for most subjects in the first cohort. Across donors, most TCR sequences were observed very rarely, whereas some public TCRs were present in many individuals. According to a later genetic analysis, donors in an Asian-associated ancestry cluster had fewer N-insertions in productive TCRs than the roughly 660-donor mean. The presence/absence analyses assumed that sequencing depth was roughly uniform across donors, and that assumption may not be true. Only TCR beta chains were sequenced in this cohort, and the absence of alpha or paired-chain data limited detectable features. Assigning TCR associations to individual alleles was difficult when HLA alleles, especially DR and DQ, strongly co-occurred. In a later analysis, the rate of TCR association differed among HLA loci, with DRB1 alleles having the most associated TCRs and HLA-C alleles having the fewest. A total of about 150 TCR beta chains were listed by the study as associated with cytomegalovirus. The only immune exposure information available for the cohort was CMV serostatus.

The cohort consisted of 600 or so healthy bone marrow donors. All cohort members were sampled while nominally healthy, although unrecorded immune exposures were likely present. The donor was CMV seronegative and was included in the group of a few hundred seronegative cohort members. A peripheral blood sample was provided by each donor, and peripheral blood mononuclear cells were used for TCR beta sequencing. The Qiagen DNeasy Blood Extraction Kit was used to extract genomic DNA from the blood cell samples. Turning to this clone: There is no known antigen for this receptor. No base quality values were provided; no much bigger clone lies one nucleotide off.

The CDR3 starts with the cysteine, ends with the phenylalanine, and has 14 residues. Kept here is only the CDR3 DNA, which spans 42 bases and is read in frame from base 1. CDR1 PRHDT and CDR2 FYEKMQ were looked up in the germline V gene (reference sequence). V is reduced by 4 bases and J by 8 bases, leaving a spacing of 15 bases between them. Libraries were built with the immunoSEQ multiplex PCR assay. For the multiplex PCR, a mixture combining 60 forward primers for TCR Vbeta segments and 13 reverse primers for TCR Jbeta segments was used. Amplification of the CDR3 region of rearranged TCR beta genes was performed with a multiplex PCR assay on genomic DNA. Amplified TCR beta libraries were sequenced as 87-base-pair reads on the Illumina HiSeq System. As for how the authors treated the data: A later analysis tallied roughly 76 million unique TCR beta chains across the 666 repertoires, and about 10 million of those chains were shared by two or more donors. Raw reads were error-corrected and collapsed into unique sequences with a nearest-neighbor algorithm that merged closely related sequences to remove PCR and sequencing errors. To assign V, D and J gene segments, CDR3 sequences were aligned to IMGT reference sequences. Each retained sequence needed at least a six-nucleotide match to both a V gene segment and a J gene segment. Rearrangements were called productive when the CDR3 lacked stop codons and stayed in frame with V and J; all others were non-productive. Following IMGT convention, CDR3 was defined as the stretch from the second conserved V-encoded cysteine to the conserved J-encoded phenylalanine. The earlier analysis of 550 to 650 of the donors excluded any sequence lacking an unambiguous match to a single V gene segment. An earlier analysis of 587 of the donors classified V segments as functional when productive rearrangements were above 56.7% and as segregating when the standard deviation between donors was above 5%. A statistical classification framework was built to diagnose cytomegalovirus status from the catalog of TCR beta chain sequences. A later analysis assigned V and J genes by comparing TCR nucleotide sequences with IMGT/GENE-DB human TR gene sequences. Using the TCRdist pipeline, a later analysis assigned CDR3 sequences along with most-parsimonious VDJ recombination scenarios. In a later analysis, every TCR beta chain was defined by the combination of its CDR3 amino acid sequence and its V-gene family, and reads without a unique V-gene family were dropped. In a later analysis, nearly 600 highly shared, low-generation-probability nucleotide sequences were removed to address suspected cross-contamination and a sequencing artifact. For each public chain, a later analysis derived a clonal expansion index from normalized ranks of inferred template counts within each repertoire. In a later analysis, generation probabilities were computed using a VDJ recombination model fitted to out-of-frame rearrangements, and the results were checked against IGoR. In a later analysis, hypergeometric tests were used to score TCR-TCR, TCR-HLA and TCR-CMV co-occurrence, with a repertoire-size bias correction applied to TCR pairs. False discovery rates were estimated in a later analysis by permuting HLA or CMV assignments 20 times. A later analysis grouped co-occurring TCRs with DBSCAN, adding TCRdist sequence similarity when clustering within HLA-allele-positive subsets. For co-occurrence clustering, repertoires with fewer than 30,000 or more than 120,000 public chains were excluded, along with a handful of repertoires with anomalous nucleotide sharing. The immuneACCESS repertoire file appears here via TCRdb, limited to in-frame rearrangements. These files lack a portion of the clones; in checked studies, under half of the deficit traces to unresolved V genes, and the cause of the others is not known. V, J and clone size are those of that table, while D and trimming were read from the DNA. The sample has about 82,000 clones on record, 70% to 80% of them singletons. Together, the top ten hold around 3.4% of the sample.

The sequence derives from a man aged 45-60 years in good health and CMV-seronegative. Sequencing was carried out using PBMCs. The chain couples TRBV13 to TRBJ2-4; the D region possibly corresponds to TRBD1 (6 bases align). The CDR3 corresponds to CASSSQQGWDIQYF. The nucleotide sequence reads as follows: TGTGCCAGCAGCTCCCAACAGGGTTGGGACATTCAGTACTTC.